The 9 T cell receptor beta chains below were found in one sample sequenced in a study of T-cell reconstitution after alpha-beta-depleted transplantation in children. Unique molecular identifiers were incorporated during preparation of the TCRbeta library. TCRdb reprocessed the PCR reads with MiXCR, giving one entry per CDR3 protein. The sample consists of about 420,000 distinct CDR3 sequences, under 20% of them appearing once. Sample: PBMCs, mostly from graft donor cells, taken 360 days after TCRalphabeta/CD19-depleted stem cell transplant. All receptors derive from a boy under two years old who had a stem cell transplant for Wiskott-Aldrich syndrome, so the T cells may come from the graft donor.

This clonotype was picked up many times. This chain uses TRBV20-1 with TRBJ1-4, with D possibly TRBD1 on 5 matching bases. CDR1 is DFQATT and CDR2 is SNEGSKA in the germline V gene (reference sequence). The CDR3 length is 14 residues. Trimming took off 0 bases at V and 5 bases at J, with 10 bases between the two ends. Here the CDR3 DNA reads TGCAGTGCTAGAGAGGCAGGGCGGAATGAAAAACTGTTTTTT. Protein: CSAREAGRNEKLFF.

This clonotype was seen a handful of times. The gene calls are TRBV18 and TRBJ2-7, with D possibly being TRBD1 or TRBD2 (5 bases each). V shed 8 bases and J shed 0 bases, with 14 bases lying between them. Germline CDR1 reads KGHSH; CDR2 reads LQKENI. This CDR3 spans 14 amino acids. Written as DNA, the CDR3 is TGTGCCAGCCTCCGGGACCGCTACTCCTACGAGCAGTACTTC. The encoded protein is CASLRDRYSYEQYF.

This clonotype came up a few times. The gene calls are TRBV6-1 and TRBJ1-4, with D perhaps matching TRBD1 (5 bases). The length of the CDR3 is 16 residues. Germline V gives CDR1 MNHNS, CDR2 SASEGT. V gave up 0 bases and J gave up 4 bases, with 12 bases separating them. This CDR3 reads CASSEARDLGNEKLFF. CDR3 DNA: TGTGCCAGCAGTGAAGCACGGGACTTGGGTAATGAAAAACTGTTTTTT.

This clonotype came up a few times. The chain has TRBV11-3 and TRBJ2-7; 8 nucleotides agree with TRBD1. Germline CDR1 and CDR2: SGHNT and YENEEA. The ends lost 0 bases at V and 2 bases at J; junction bases unmatched: 3. CDR3 size: 15 residues. The CDR3 loop is CASSLDGQGPYEQYF. The CDR3 DNA is TGTGCCAGCAGCTTAGACGGACAGGGACCCTACGAGCAGTACTTC. The full variable domain, with the rest looked up from reference TRBV11-3 and TRBJ2-7, is EAGVVQSPRYKIIEKKQPVAFWCNPISGHNTLYWYLQNLGQGPELLIRYENEEAVDDSQLPKDRFSAERLKGVDSTLKIQPAELGDSAVYLCASSLDGQGPYEQYFGPGTRLTVT.

This clonotype showed up many times. The CDR3 nucleotides are TGCAGTGCTAGAGATCTCAACAGGGGGAATTCACCCCTCCACTTT. This sequence encodes CSARDLNRGNSPLHF. The chain carries TRBV20-1 and TRBJ1-6; 8 nucleotides line up with TRBD1. CDR3 length: 15 amino acids. Per the germline V gene, CDR1 is DFQATT and CDR2 is SNEGSKA (reference sequence). V dropped 0 bases and J dropped 7; count of bases not matched to a gene: 5.

The V gene is TRBV6-1, the J gene TRBJ1-1; the match to TRBD1 covers 9 bases. There are 15 residues in the CDR3. Germline CDR1 MNHNS, CDR2 SASEGT. With V trimmed by 3 bases and J by 3 bases, 5 bases remained unmatched. The CDR3 region has the DNA TGTGCCAGCAGTGAGGTCGGGACAGGGTACACTGAAGCTTTCTTT. Translation gives CASSEVGTGYTEAFF.

The chain carries TRBV3-1 and TRBJ2-7; the D gene is possibly TRBD1 (6 bases). Trimming removed 6 bases from V and 0 bases from J, with 12 bases in between. The CDR3 extends over 14 amino acids. In germline, CDR1 is LGHDT, CDR2 YNNKEL (reference sequence). The CDR3 here is CASSYRENSYEQYF. Here the CDR3 DNA reads TGTGCCAGCAGTTACAGGGAAAACTCCTACGAGCAGTACTTC.

This clonotype was counted only a few times. The CDR3 protein is CASSRQGGVRYNEQFF. CDR3 nucleotides: TGTGCCAGCAGCCGACAGGGAGGTGTAAGATACAATGAGCAGTTCTTC. V usage is TRBV7-2 and J usage is TRBJ2-1; tentatively, D is TRBD1 (7 bases). Germline V gene lookup returns CDR1 SGHTA and CDR2 FQGNSA. The CDR3 is 16 amino acids. Trimming removed 5 bases from V and 4 bases from J, with 18 bases in between.

This chain joins TRBV10-3 and TRBJ2-5; 11 bases fit TRBD1. V was pared by 6 bases and J by 4 bases, with 7 bases of the junction left unmatched. The germline V gene encodes CDR1 ENHRY and CDR2 SYGVKD. The CDR3 spans 15 residues. In DNA form, the CDR3 reads TGTGCCATCAGCCCCGGGACAGGGGGTCCAGAGACCCAGTACTTC. Its translation: CAISPGTGGPETQYF.